This T cell receptor (beta chain) is from a study of control samples from healthy donors and cancer patients. Sequenced by immunoSEQ multiplex PCR; TCRdb stores in-frame clones only, minus some. The sample has about 110,000 clones; around 89% are singletons. There are a few counts of this clone. The V and J ends lost 3 bases and 5 bases, in that order; junction bases with no gene match: 7. Germline V gene lookup returns CDR1 MNHNS and CDR2 SASEGT. The CDR3 extends over 14 amino acids. The chain carries TRBV6-1 and TRBJ2-7; 7 bases are a match to TRBD1. This sequence was found in a woman aged 50 to 60 in good health. Sequenced material: blood. This chain's CDR3 is CASSDSTGSDEQYF. DNA for the CDR3: TGTGCCAGCAGTGATTCGACAGGGAGCGACGAGCAGTACTTC.